These T cell receptor beta chains were read from a single sample in a study of T cells in Graves' hyperthyroidism and ophthalmopathy. TCRdb recomputed calls from the multiplex PCR reads with MiXCR, one row per CDR3 protein. Among 550,000 to 700,000 distinct CDR3 sequences listed, more than 45% were seen once. Sample: peripheral blood or thyroid tissue (not recorded which). The receptors derive from an adult woman with Graves' disease, either hyperthyroidism or ophthalmopathy (not recorded which). The CDR3 runs from the conserved cysteine through the conserved F or W. The D gene is left open where the match is weak. Clone size is stated in some rows and not others, as once, few, many or a class when expanded.

clone size: .
V gene: TRBV6-2/TRBV6-3
J gene: TRBJ2-7
D gene: .
CDR3 DNA: TGTGCCAGCAGCGGACGGACGGGGGCCTACGAGCAGTACTTC
CDR3 protein: CASSGRTGAYEQYF

clone size: many
V gene: TRBV7-6
J gene: TRBJ1-1
D gene: .
CDR3 DNA: TGTGCCAGCAGCTTAGCGAGAGCGAACACTGAAGCTTTCTTT
CDR3 protein: CASSLARANTEAFF

clone size: .
V gene: TRBV6-2/TRBV6-3
J gene: TRBJ1-1
D gene: .
CDR3 DNA: TGTGCCCCTCAGGGGAGCACTGAAGCTTTCTTT
CDR3 protein: CAPQGSTEAFF

clone size: many
V gene: TRBV11-2
J gene: TRBJ2-7
D gene: TRBD2
CDR3 DNA: TGTGCCAGCAGCTTAGATGGGCCGAGGACTAGCGGTTACTCCTACGAGCAGTACTTC
CDR3 protein: CASSLDGPRTSGYSYEQYF

clone size: .
V gene: TRBV11-2
J gene: TRBJ2-7
D gene: .
CDR3 DNA: TGTGCTTCATCAGAAGGGGGGACCTACGAGCAGTACTTC
CDR3 protein: CASSEGGTYEQYF

clone size: .
V gene: TRBV5-1
J gene: TRBJ2-5
D gene: .
CDR3 DNA: TGCGCCAGCAGCTTGACTAGGCCAAAGACCCAGTACTTC
CDR3 protein: CASSLTRPKTQYF

clone size: .
V gene: TRBV7-9
J gene: TRBJ2-6
D gene: .
CDR3 DNA: TGTGCCAGCAGCTTCAGGGATCCCTCTGGGGCCAACGTCCCGACTTTC
CDR3 protein: CASSFRDPSGANVPTF

clone size: many
V gene: TRBV24-1
J gene: TRBJ2-7
D gene: TRBD1
CDR3 DNA: TGTGTCATCGGACAGGGGGCAGGGGAATACGAGCAGTACTTC
CDR3 protein: CVIGQGAGEYEQYF

clone size: few
V gene: TRBV12-3/TRBV12-4
J gene: TRBJ2-7
D gene: TRBD2
CDR3 DNA: TGTGCCAGCAGTTTGACCAAGACTAGCGGGCAGCAGTACTTC
CDR3 protein: CASSLTKTSGQQYF

clone size: .
V gene: TRBV7-9
J gene: TRBJ2-7
D gene: TRBD1
CDR3 DNA: TGTGCCAGCAGCTTAAGACAGGGACGGGGCGAGCAGTACTTC
CDR3 protein: CASSLRQGRGEQYF

clone size: few
V gene: TRBV10-3
J gene: TRBJ1-6
D gene: .
CDR3 DNA: TGTGCCATCAGTGAGGCAACATTGGGATCACCCCTCCACTTT
CDR3 protein: CAISEATLGSPLHF

clone size: .
V gene: TRBV10-2
J gene: TRBJ1-2
D gene: TRBD1
CDR3 DNA: TGCGCCAGCAGTGAGTCCAGGACAGGGCTCTATGGCTACACCTTC
CDR3 protein: CASSESRTGLYGYTF

clone size: .
V gene: TRBV7-2
J gene: TRBJ1-1
D gene: .
CDR3 DNA: TGTGCCAGCAGCTTAGGGGGATTACAGACTGAAGCTTTCTTT
CDR3 protein: CASSLGGLQTEAFF

clone size: .
V gene: TRBV7-7
J gene: TRBJ2-6
D gene: TRBD1
CDR3 DNA: TGTGCTAGCAGCTTAGACAGGGACACTGAAGCTTTC
CDR3 protein: CASSLDRDTEAF

clone size: many
V gene: TRBV7-9
J gene: TRBJ2-5
D gene: .
CDR3 DNA: TGTGCCAGCAGCTTAAAGGTTTCGGGGGAAGAGACCCAGTACTTC
CDR3 protein: CASSLKVSGEETQYF

clone size: many
V gene: TRBV20-1
J gene: TRBJ1-6
D gene: .
CDR3 DNA: TGCAGTGCTAGTCTGGACACGAGCTCCTATAATTCACCCCTCCACTTT
CDR3 protein: CSASLDTSSYNSPLHF

clone size: .
V gene: TRBV11-2
J gene: TRBJ2-1
D gene: .
CDR3 DNA: TGTGCCAGCAGCTTAGGAGTAAACATGGAATACAATGAGCAGTTCTTC
CDR3 protein: CASSLGVNMEYNEQFF

clone size: few
V gene: TRBV15
J gene: TRBJ1-5
D gene: .
CDR3 DNA: TGTGCCACCAGCAGATCCGAGGAGCAGCCCCAGCATTTT
CDR3 protein: CATSRSEEQPQHF

clone size: .
V gene: TRBV29-1
J gene: TRBJ2-5
D gene: TRBD2
CDR3 DNA: TGCAGCGTTGCGGGACTAGCCGGGGAGACCCAGTACTTC
CDR3 protein: CSVAGLAGETQYF

clone size: many
V gene: TRBV14
J gene: TRBJ2-5
D gene: .
CDR3 DNA: TGTGCCAGCAGCCAATGGGCTGAAGAGACCCAGTACTTC
CDR3 protein: CASSQWAEETQYF

clone size: many
V gene: TRBV12-3/TRBV12-4
J gene: TRBJ2-2
D gene: .
CDR3 DNA: TGTGCCAGCAGTCTCTTAGCGCCCGGGGAGCTGTTTTTT
CDR3 protein: CASSLLAPGELFF

clone size: .
V gene: TRBV27
J gene: TRBJ1-5
D gene: .
CDR3 DNA: TGTGCCAGCAGTTGGGGGGAGGGTCAGCCCCAGCATTTT
CDR3 protein: CASSWGEGQPQHF

clone size: .
V gene: TRBV10-2
J gene: TRBJ2-5
D gene: TRBD1
CDR3 DNA: TGCGCCAGCAGTTCAGGACAGGCGTACCAAGAGACCCAGTACTTC
CDR3 protein: CASSSGQAYQETQYF

clone size: many
V gene: TRBV19
J gene: TRBJ1-1
D gene: .
CDR3 DNA: TGTGCCAGTAGTCCAGCCGCACGAGGAGCTTTCTTT
CDR3 protein: CASSPAARGAFF

clone size: few
V gene: TRBV18
J gene: TRBJ2-7
D gene: TRBD1
CDR3 DNA: TGTGCCAGCTCCCCACGACAGGGTTTCGAGCAGTACTTC
CDR3 protein: CASSPRQGFEQYF

clone size: .
V gene: TRBV29-1
J gene: TRBJ2-2
D gene: TRBD2
CDR3 DNA: TGCAGCCTCGGACTAGCGGGAGGGCCCACCGGGGAGCTGTTTTTT
CDR3 protein: CSLGLAGGPTGELFF

clone size: many
V gene: TRBV5-1
J gene: TRBJ1-1
D gene: .
CDR3 DNA: TGCGCCAGCAGCTTGTCGGGCCAGGGCTTTGGAGCTTTCTTT
CDR3 protein: CASSLSGQGFGAFF

clone size: .
V gene: TRBV10-3
J gene: TRBJ1-2
D gene: .
CDR3 DNA: TGTGCCATTGCCAACAGGCGTAACTATGGCTACACCTTC
CDR3 protein: CAIANRRNYGYTF

clone size: many
V gene: TRBV6-1
J gene: TRBJ2-5
D gene: .
CDR3 DNA: TGTGCCAGCACCAGGACGACACAAGAGACCCAGTACTTC
CDR3 protein: CASTRTTQETQYF

clone size: .
V gene: TRBV24-1
J gene: TRBJ2-1
D gene: .
CDR3 DNA: TGTGCCACCAGTGATACGGGGAGCGGTGAGCAGTTCTTC
CDR3 protein: CATSDTGSGEQFF

clone size: once
V gene: TRBV15
J gene: TRBJ2-5
D gene: .
CDR3 DNA: TGTGCCACCAGCTTAGGTGGGGGGGCAGAGACCCAGTACTTC
CDR3 protein: CATSLGGGAETQYF

clone size: .
V gene: TRBV20-1
J gene: TRBJ1-5
D gene: .
CDR3 DNA: TGCAGTGCTAGCGGCCAGGTCCCTGGACAGCCCCAGCATTTT
CDR3 protein: CSASGQVPGQPQHF

clone size: .
V gene: TRBV7-3
J gene: TRBJ2-2
D gene: .
CDR3 DNA: TGTGCCGACGGACGGAACACCGGGGAGCTGTTTTTT
CDR3 protein: CADGRNTGELFF

clone size: .
V gene: TRBV9
J gene: TRBJ1-4
D gene: TRBD1
CDR3 DNA: TGTGCCAGCAGCGCACGAGACAGGGGGCGAAGTGAAAAACTGTTTTTT
CDR3 protein: CASSARDRGRSEKLFF

clone size: .
V gene: TRBV5-1
J gene: TRBJ1-6
D gene: TRBD1
CDR3 DNA: TGCGCCAGCAGCTTGCTATCAGGGGGGGTAAGCTCACCCCTCCACTTT
CDR3 protein: CASSLLSGGVSSPLHF